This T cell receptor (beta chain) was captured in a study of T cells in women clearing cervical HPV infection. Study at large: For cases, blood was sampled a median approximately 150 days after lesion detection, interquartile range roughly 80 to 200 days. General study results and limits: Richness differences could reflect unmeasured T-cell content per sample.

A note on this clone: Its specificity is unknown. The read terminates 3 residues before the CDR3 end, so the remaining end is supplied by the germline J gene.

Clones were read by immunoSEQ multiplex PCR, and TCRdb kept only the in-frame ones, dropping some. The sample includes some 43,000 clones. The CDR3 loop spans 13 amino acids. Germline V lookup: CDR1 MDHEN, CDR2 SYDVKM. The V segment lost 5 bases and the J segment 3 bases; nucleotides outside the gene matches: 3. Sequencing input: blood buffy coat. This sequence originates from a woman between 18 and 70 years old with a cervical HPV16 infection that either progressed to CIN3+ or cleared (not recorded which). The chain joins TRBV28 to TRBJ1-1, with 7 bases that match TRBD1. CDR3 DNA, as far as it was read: TGTGCCAGCAGTGCAGGGGGATACACTGAA. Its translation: CASSAGGYTE. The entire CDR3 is CASSAGGYTEAFF.